A single T cell receptor (beta chain) is shown here with its context. Its antigen is unidentified. TCRB libraries came from RNA via three nested multiplex PCR rounds. These TCRB libraries lack any described unique molecular identifiers. TCRdb itself ran the multiplex PCR reads through MiXCR, one entry per CDR3 protein. The sample lists nearly 20,000 distinct CDR3 sequences, about two thirds seen once, with about 17% in the top ten. These data originate in a study of tumor-infiltrating lymphocytes in glioblastoma multiforme. Study-wide results and caveats: Detected clone frequencies may not reflect cell counts, being RNA-based. Just one glioblastoma patient contributed to the TCR-mutation comparison.

Germline CDR1 and CDR2: SGHAT and FQNNGV. The CDR3 sequence is 16 residues long. V dropped 0 bases and J dropped 7 bases, with 17 bases sitting between them. The clonotype originates from a male donor with glioblastoma. The rearrangement uses TRBV11-2 and TRBJ2-3; D is uncertain. The specimen sequenced was peripheral blood. The CDR3 bases are TGTGCCAGCAGCTTAGAATACGGCCCCCATGTGAATACGCAGTATTTT. The encoded protein is CASSLEYGPHVNTQYF.